A selection of T cell receptor beta chains follows, all from one sample in a study of CD8+ T cells in alopecia areata. Measured with immunoSEQ multiplex PCR; TCRdb has only the in-frame clones, and not every one. The repertoire includes 120,000 or so clones, approximately 60% of them detected once, and 4.5% to 6% sits in the top ten. Sequencing was performed on CD4+ T cells sorted from blood, taken at week 4, from a patient treated with tofacitinib. Every receptor here comes from a human donor with alopecia areata. Both conserved end residues are part of each CDR3. D genes are given only for firm matches. Clone size appears in some rows only: once, few, many, or a class for an expanded clone.

d_gene	v_gene	abundance	j_gene	CDR3aa	CDR3nt
.	TRBV29-1	.	TRBJ1-1	CSGKIDRNTEAFF	TGCAGCGGGAAAATCGACAGGAACACTGAAGCTTTCTTT
.	TRBV7-9	once	TRBJ2-3	CASSPATDTQYF	TGTGCCAGCAGCCCTGCCACAGATACGCAGTATTTT
.	TRBV30	.	TRBJ1-2	CAFRTGYGYTF	TGTGCCTTTAGAACTGGGTATGGCTACACCTTC
.	TRBV5-1	few	TRBJ1-2	CASSRDTSTYGYTF	TGCGCCAGCAGCCGGGACACCTCGACCTATGGCTACACCTTC
TRBD1	TRBV4-3	.	TRBJ1-2	CASSQVGTGGGGYTF	TGCGCCAGCAGCCAAGTCGGGACAGGGGGAGGTGGCTACACCTTC
TRBD2	TRBV6-5	.	TRBJ2-1	CASTASGGAGEQFF	TGTGCCAGCACCGCTAGCGGGGGGGCAGGGGAGCAGTTCTTC
TRBD2	TRBV30	few	TRBJ2-5	CAWDGLAGLETQYF	TGTGCCTGGGACGGACTAGCGGGATTGGAGACCCAGTACTTC
TRBD1	TRBV29-1	.	TRBJ2-7	CSVAAGTDYEQYF	TGCAGCGTTGCAGCCGGGACAGACTACGAGCAGTACTTC
.	TRBV29-1	.	TRBJ1-4	CSAGQLGPNEKLFF	TGCAGCGCGGGGCAGCTGGGGCCTAATGAAAAACTGTTTTTT
.	TRBV2	.	TRBJ1-5	CASSEAGPQHF	TGTGCCAGCAGTGAGGCTGGTCCCCAGCATTTT
.	TRBV7-9	.	TRBJ2-1	CASSLVRAGVGNEQFF	TGTGCCAGCAGCTTAGTACGCGCGGGCGTGGGGAATGAGCAGTTCTTC
.	TRBV10-3	few	TRBJ2-7	CAISAEQGPPYEQYF	TGTGCCATCAGTGCAGAACAGGGTCCCCCCTACGAGCAGTACTTC
.	TRBV2	.	TRBJ1-4	CASRSDSIEKLFF	TGTGCCAGCAGATCGGACAGTATTGAAAAACTGTTTTTT
TRBD1	TRBV5-8	.	TRBJ1-6	CASSQTGTGYSPLHF	TGTGCCAGCAGCCAAACCGGGACAGGGTATTCACCCCTCCACTTT
TRBD1	TRBV29-1	few	TRBJ2-1	CSVRDRYNEQFF	TGCAGCGTCCGGGACAGGTACAATGAGCAGTTCTTC
.	TRBV5-4	.	TRBJ2-7	CASSLQGMETYEQYF	TGTGCCAGCAGCTTGCAGGGGATGGAAACCTACGAGCAGTACTTC
TRBD1	TRBV30	.	TRBJ1-4	CAWSRRGPNEKLFF	TGTGCCTGGAGTAGGAGGGGGCCTAATGAAAAACTGTTTTTT
.	TRBV7-9	.	TRBJ1-1	CASNLAVAGSFF	TGTGCCAGCAACCTAGCGGTTGCAGGATCTTTCTTT
TRBD1	TRBV2	.	TRBJ1-4	CASRQGEKLFF	TGTGCCAGCAGACAGGGGGAAAAACTGTTTTTT
.	TRBV5-1	few	TRBJ2-3	CASSPAHSTDTQYF	TGCGCCAGCAGTCCGGCTCATAGCACAGATACGCAGTATTTT
.	TRBV14	.	TRBJ2-5	CASSQDYSAIETQYF	TGTGCCAGCAGCCAAGATTACAGCGCAATAGAGACCCAGTACTTC
.	TRBV5-1	.	TRBJ1-4	CASQTGSPNEKLFF	TGCGCCAGTCAGACCGGCAGCCCTAATGAAAAACTGTTTTTT
.	TRBV15	.	TRBJ2-2	CATGGGGKTGELFF	TGTGCCACCGGCGGTGGCGGGAAGACCGGGGAGCTGTTTTTT
.	TRBV30	.	TRBJ1-1	CAWSVHSTGGVGAFF	TGTGCCTGGAGTGTACACTCGACCGGAGGGGTGGGAGCTTTCTTT
.	TRBV30	.	TRBJ2-5	CAWSVGELQETQYF	TGTGCCTGGAGTGTAGGAGAGCTCCAAGAGACCCAGTACTTC
TRBD1	TRBV11-2	.	TRBJ1-1	CASSLPATGSNTEAFF	TGTGCCAGCAGCTTACCCGCGACAGGGTCGAACACTGAAGCTTTCTTT
TRBD2	TRBV11-2	.	TRBJ2-7	CASRRLAESWEQYF	TGTGCCAGCAGACGACTAGCGGAGAGTTGGGAGCAGTACTTC
.	TRBV7-2	.	TRBJ1-5	CASSARSNQPQHF	TGTGCCAGCAGCGCAAGGAGCAATCAGCCCCAGCATTTT
.	TRBV7-9	.	TRBJ2-2	CASSLGGVYTGELFF	TGTGCCAGCAGCTTAGGAGGGGTCTACACCGGGGAGCTGTTTTTT
TRBD1	TRBV6-1	.	TRBJ1-1	CASRLDRGPNTEAFF	TGTGCCAGCAGGTTGGACAGGGGGCCCAACACTGAAGCTTTCTTT
.	TRBV2	once	TRBJ1-2	CASSEGTLYGYTF	TGTGCCAGCAGTGAGGGCACCCTCTATGGCTACACCTTC
.	TRBV29-1	.	TRBJ1-1	CSGGLNTEAFF	TGCAGCGGTGGACTGAACACTGAAGCTTTCTTT
.	TRBV7-2	once	TRBJ2-5	CASSLRAGRETQYF	TGTGCCAGCAGCTTAAGGGCCGGCCGGGAGACCCAGTACTTC
.	TRBV5-1	few	TRBJ1-6	CASSLEGPSSYNSPLHF	TGCGCCAGCAGCTTGGAAGGCCCCAGCTCCTATAATTCACCCCTCCACTTT
TRBD2	TRBV9	.	TRBJ2-2	CASSVAGGRVTGELFF	TGTGCCAGCAGCGTAGCTGGCGGGAGGGTAACCGGGGAGCTGTTTTTT
TRBD1	TRBV29-1	.	TRBJ2-7	CSVGRDSWREQYF	TGCAGCGTGGGACGGGACAGCTGGCGCGAGCAGTACTTC
.	TRBV15	.	TRBJ1-1	CATSRLGNTEAFF	TGTGCCACCAGCAGACTCGGGAACACTGAAGCTTTCTTT
TRBD1	TRBV6-6	.	TRBJ2-7	CASSPGRTGISYEQYF	TGTGCCAGCAGTCCCGGGCGGACAGGGATCTCCTACGAGCAGTACTTC
.	TRBV29-1	.	TRBJ2-2	CSAQWGADTGELFF	TGCAGCGCCCAATGGGGGGCGGACACCGGGGAGCTGTTTTTT
TRBD1	TRBV6-5	.	TRBJ2-1	CASSYSWQGDDEQFF	TGTGCCAGCAGTTACTCGTGGCAGGGGGACGATGAGCAGTTCTTC
.	TRBV7-9	.	TRBJ2-5	CASSGRASEETQYF	TGTGCCAGCAGCGGAAGGGCAAGCGAAGAGACCCAGTACTTC
TRBD2	TRBV30	.	TRBJ2-1	CAYSETSGRFDEQFF	TGTGCCTACTCAGAGACCAGCGGGAGATTCGATGAGCAGTTCTTC
.	TRBV7-2	.	TRBJ1-1	CASSLGRNFEAFF	TGTGCCAGCAGTTTAGGGAGGAACTTTGAAGCTTTCTTT
.	TRBV4-3	.	TRBJ2-3	CASSQEVLGPDTQYF	TGCGCCAGCAGCCAAGAAGTTCTAGGGCCAGATACGCAGTATTTT
TRBD1	TRBV2	once	TRBJ1-4	CASRPGQGADKLFF	TGTGCCAGCAGGCCCGGACAGGGGGCCGACAAACTGTTTTTT
.	TRBV7-2	.	TRBJ1-5	CASSAGFSIQSVYQPQHF	TGTGCCAGCAGCGCAGGGTTTTCGATACAATCGGTTTATCAGCCCCAGCATTTT
.	TRBV27	.	TRBJ1-1	CASSPGGSLMNTEAFF	TGTGCCAGCAGTCCCGGGGGGTCCCTGATGAACACTGAAGCTTTCTTT
.	TRBV29-1	.	TRBJ2-2	CSVAPGTATGELFF	TGCAGCGTTGCACCCGGTACGGCGACCGGGGAGCTGTTTTTT